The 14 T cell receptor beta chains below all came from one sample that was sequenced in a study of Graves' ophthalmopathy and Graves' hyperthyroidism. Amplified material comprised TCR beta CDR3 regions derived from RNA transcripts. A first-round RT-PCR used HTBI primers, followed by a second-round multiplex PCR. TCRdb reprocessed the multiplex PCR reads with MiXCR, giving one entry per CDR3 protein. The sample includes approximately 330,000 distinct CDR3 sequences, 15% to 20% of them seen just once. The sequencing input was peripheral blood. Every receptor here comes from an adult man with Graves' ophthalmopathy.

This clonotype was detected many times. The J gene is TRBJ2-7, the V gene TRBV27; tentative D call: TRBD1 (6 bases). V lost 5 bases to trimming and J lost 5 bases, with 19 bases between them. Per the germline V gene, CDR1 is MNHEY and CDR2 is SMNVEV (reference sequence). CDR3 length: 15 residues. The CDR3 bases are TGTGCCAGCAGTACGACTCTGGGGGCATCGAACGAGCAGTACTTC. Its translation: CASSTTLGASNEQYF.

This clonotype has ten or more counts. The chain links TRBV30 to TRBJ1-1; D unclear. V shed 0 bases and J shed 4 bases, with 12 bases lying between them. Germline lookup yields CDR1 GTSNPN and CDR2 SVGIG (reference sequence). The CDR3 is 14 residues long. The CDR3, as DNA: TGTGCCTGGAGTGTACGAGGGAGGGCCACTGAAGCTTTCTTT. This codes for CAWSVRGRATEAFF.

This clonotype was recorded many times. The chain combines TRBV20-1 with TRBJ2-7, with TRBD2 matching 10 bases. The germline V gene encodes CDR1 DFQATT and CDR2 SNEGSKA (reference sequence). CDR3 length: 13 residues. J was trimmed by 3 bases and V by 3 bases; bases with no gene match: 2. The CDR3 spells CSARLAGVYEQYF. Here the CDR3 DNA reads TGCAGTGCTAGGCTAGCGGGAGTCTACGAGCAGTACTTC.

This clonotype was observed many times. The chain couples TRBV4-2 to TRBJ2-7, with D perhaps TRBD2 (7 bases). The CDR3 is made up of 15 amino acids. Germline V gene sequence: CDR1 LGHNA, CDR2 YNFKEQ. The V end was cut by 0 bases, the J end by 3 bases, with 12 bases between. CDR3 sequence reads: CASSQDAGARYEQYF. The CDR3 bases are TGTGCCAGCAGCCAAGATGCGGGGGCCCGCTACGAGCAGTACTTC.

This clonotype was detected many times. The CDR3 loop reads CASSEGQRNTIYF. The CDR3 DNA sequence: TGTGCCAGCAGTGAGGGACAGCGAAACACCATATATTTT. The chain employs TRBV2 and TRBJ1-3, with 7 bases matching TRBD1. The germline V gene encodes CDR1 SNHLY and CDR2 FYNNEI. The CDR3 has 13 residues. Trimming removed 3 bases from V and 5 bases from J; junction bases left unmatched: 1.

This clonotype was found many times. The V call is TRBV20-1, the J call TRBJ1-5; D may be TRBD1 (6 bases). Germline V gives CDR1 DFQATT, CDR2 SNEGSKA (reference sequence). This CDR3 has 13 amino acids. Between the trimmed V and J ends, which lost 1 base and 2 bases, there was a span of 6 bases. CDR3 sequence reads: CSARGTGNQPQHF. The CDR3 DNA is TGCAGTGCTAGAGGGACAGGCAATCAGCCCCAGCATTTT.

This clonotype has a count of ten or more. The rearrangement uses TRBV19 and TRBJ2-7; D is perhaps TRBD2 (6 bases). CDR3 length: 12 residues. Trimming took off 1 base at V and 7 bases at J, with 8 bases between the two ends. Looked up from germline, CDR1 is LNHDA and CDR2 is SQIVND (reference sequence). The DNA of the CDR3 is TGTGCCAGTAGTATAGTGGCGGGGGAGCAGTACTTC. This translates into CASSIVAGEQYF. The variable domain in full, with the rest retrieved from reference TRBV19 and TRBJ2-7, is DGGITQSPKYLFRKEGQNVTLSCEQNLNHDAMYWYRQDPGQGLRLIYYSQIVNDFQKGDIAEGYSVSREKKESFPLTVTSAQKNPTAFYLCASSIVAGEQYFGPGTRLTVT.

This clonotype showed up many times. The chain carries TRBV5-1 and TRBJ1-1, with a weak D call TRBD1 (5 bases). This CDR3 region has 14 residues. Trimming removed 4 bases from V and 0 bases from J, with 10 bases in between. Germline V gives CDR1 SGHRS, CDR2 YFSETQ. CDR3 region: CASSIGTVNTEAFF. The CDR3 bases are TGCGCCAGCAGCATAGGGACGGTGAACACTGAAGCTTTCTTT.

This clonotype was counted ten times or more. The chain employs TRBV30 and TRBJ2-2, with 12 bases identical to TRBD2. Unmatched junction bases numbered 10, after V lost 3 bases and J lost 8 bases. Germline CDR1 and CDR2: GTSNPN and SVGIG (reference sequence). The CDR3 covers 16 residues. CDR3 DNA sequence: TGTGCCTGGAGAGCCCCTAGCGGGAGGGCCAAGGGGGAGCTGTTTTTT. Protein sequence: CAWRAPSGRAKGELFF.

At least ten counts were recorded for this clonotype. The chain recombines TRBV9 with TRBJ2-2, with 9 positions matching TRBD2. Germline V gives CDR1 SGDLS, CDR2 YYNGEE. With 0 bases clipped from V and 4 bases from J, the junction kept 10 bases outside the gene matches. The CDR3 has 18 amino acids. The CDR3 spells CASSVGLASGVSTGELFF. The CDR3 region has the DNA TGTGCCAGCAGCGTAGGTTTGGCTAGCGGGGTTTCCACCGGGGAGCTGTTTTTT.

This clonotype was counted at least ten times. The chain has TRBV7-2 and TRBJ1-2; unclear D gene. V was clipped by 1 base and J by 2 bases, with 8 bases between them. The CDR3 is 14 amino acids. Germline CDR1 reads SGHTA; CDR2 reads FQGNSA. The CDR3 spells CASSLEYQNYGYTF. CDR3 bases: TGTGCCAGCAGCTTAGAGTACCAGAACTATGGCTACACCTTC. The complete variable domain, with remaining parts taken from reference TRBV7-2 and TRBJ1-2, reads GAGVSQSPSNKVTEKGKDVELRCDPISGHTALYWYRQSLGQGLEFLIYFQGNSAPDKSGLPSDRFSAERTGGSVSTLTIQRTQQEDSAVYLCASSLEYQNYGYTFGSGTRLTVV.

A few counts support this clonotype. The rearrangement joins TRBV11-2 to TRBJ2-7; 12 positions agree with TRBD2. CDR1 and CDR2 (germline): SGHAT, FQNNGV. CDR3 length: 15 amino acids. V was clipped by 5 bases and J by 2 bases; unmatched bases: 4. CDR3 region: CASSMGLAGTYEQYF. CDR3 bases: TGTGCCAGCAGCATGGGACTAGCGGGTACCTACGAGCAGTACTTC.

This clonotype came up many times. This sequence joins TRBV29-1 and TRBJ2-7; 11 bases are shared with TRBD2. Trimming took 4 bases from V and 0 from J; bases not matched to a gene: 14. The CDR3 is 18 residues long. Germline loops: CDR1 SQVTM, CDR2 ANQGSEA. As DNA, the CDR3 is TGCAGCGTTGCTGGGCCACTAGCGGGAGCCCTTACCTCCTACGAGCAGTACTTC. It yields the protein CSVAGPLAGALTSYEQYF.

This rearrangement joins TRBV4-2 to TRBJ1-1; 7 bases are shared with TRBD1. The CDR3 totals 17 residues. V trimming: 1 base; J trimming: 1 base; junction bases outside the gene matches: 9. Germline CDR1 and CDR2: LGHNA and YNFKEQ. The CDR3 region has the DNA TGTGCCAGCAGCCAAGTGGGGACAGACTGGTCGAACACTGAAGCTTTCTTT. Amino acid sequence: CASSQVGTDWSNTEAFF.